A single sample gave rise to the 23 T cell receptor beta chains below, sequenced in a study of blood T cells in healthy people across ages. Using a J-beta primer mix together with a sample-barcoded 5' primer, a second PCR was run for roughly 6 to 12 cycles. TCRdb fed the 5' RACE reads into MiXCR, producing one record per CDR3 protein. The sample shows about 290,000 distinct CDR3 sequences, around 29% of them seen only once. The sequenced sample consisted of blood. The receptors originated from a woman in her seventies in good health.

This clonotype turned up a few times. The chain is built from TRBV5-1 and TRBJ2-5; TRBD1 agrees at 8 bases. Germline V gives CDR1 SGHRS, CDR2 YFSETQ. The CDR3 has 14 amino acids. Losses at the gene ends were 4 bases for V and 11 bases for J; bases not matched to a gene: 13. The CDR3 DNA is TGCGCCAGCAGCCAAGGGACAGGTGCGTGGGAGCAGTACTTC. Its translation is CASSQGTGAWEQYF.

In its sample, this clonotype was seen a few times. Since the CDR3 does not end with the conserved phenylalanine or tryptophan, this likely comes from a read error. V and J are TRBV11-1 and TRBJ1-4, with D unclear. V lost 2 bases and J 8 bases, leaving 6 bases between the germline ends. Germline assignment: CDR1 SGHAT and CDR2 FQDESV (reference sequence). CDR3 length: 12 residues. The CDR3 here is CASSLPDEKLFI. CDR3 nucleotide sequence: TGTGCCAGCAGCTTACCGGACGAAAAACTGTTTATT.

This clonotype came up once. An end of the junction differs from the germline gene, which may be a read error. The chain combines TRBV7-2 with TRBJ1-5; unclear D gene. Germline CDR1 SGHTA, CDR2 FQGNSA. The CDR3 has 13 residues. CDR3 nucleotide sequence: TGTGCCGGCAGCTCCTCCCCAATCCAGCCCCAGCATTTT. Its translation is CAGSSSPIQPQHF.

CDR3 loop: CASSLPLYPGTGELFF. The CDR3 DNA is TGCGCCAGCAGCTTGCCCCTTTATCCAGGCACCGGGGAGCTGTTTTTT. The rearrangement links TRBV5-1 to TRBJ2-2; D gene uncertain. The V gene lost 1 base and the J gene lost 4 bases, with 14 bases spanning the gap. The CDR3 spans 16 residues. CDR1 and CDR2 from the germline V gene are SGHRS and YFSETQ.

The chain combines TRBV12-3 or TRBV12-4 with TRBJ1-4; D is undetermined. The CDR3 runs 15 residues. Trimming shortened V by 4 bases and J by 8 bases, and 17 bases separated the two germline ends. CDR3 nucleotide sequence: TGTGCCAGCAGTTATTCCGGGCAGGTTGCGGAAAAACTGTTTTTT. Translating it yields CASSYSGQVAEKLFF.

In its sample, this clonotype was seen a few times. The chain links TRBV20-1 to TRBJ2-5, with a possible D match to TRBD1 (5 bases). The J call is in doubt because the DNA end fits TRBJ2-7 better. CDR1 and CDR2 from the germline V gene are DFQATT and SNEGSKA (reference sequence). This CDR3 spans 14 amino acids. The DNA for the CDR3 is TGCAGTGCTAGAGATGGCAGGGTTTTCTACGAGCAGTACTTC. This gives the protein CSARDGRVFYEQYF.

This clonotype was picked up a small number of times. The rearrangement uses TRBV7-9 and TRBJ1-2; 9 bases map to TRBD1. The ends lost 5 bases at V and 0 bases at J; junction bases unmatched: 16. The germline gives CDR1 SEHNR, CDR2 FQNEAQ (reference sequence). The CDR3 is made up of 19 amino acids. CDR3 amino acids: CASSPIFRTGDPPNYGYTF. CDR3 nucleotide sequence: TGTGCCAGCAGCCCGATTTTTAGGACAGGGGACCCTCCTAACTATGGCTACACCTTC.

The CDR3 here is CATSDVGTGDQETQYF. DNA for the CDR3: TGTGCCACCAGTGATGTCGGGACAGGGGACCAAGAGACCCAGTACTTC. The rearrangement joins TRBV24-1 to TRBJ2-5; 10 nucleotides match TRBD1. Unmatched junction bases numbered 3, after V lost 3 bases and J lost 0 bases. This CDR3 spans 16 amino acids. The V gene's germline CDR1 is KGHDR and CDR2 SFDVKD.

The genes are TRBV20-1 and TRBJ2-1, with TRBD2 matching 10 bases. The CDR3 is made up of 16 amino acids. Unmatched junction bases numbered 11, after V lost 2 bases and J lost 7 bases. Germline-derived CDR1 and CDR2 are DFQATT and SNEGSKA (reference sequence). CDR3 sequence (DNA): TGCAGTGCTAGAACCTCAAGCGGGAGGGGTTGGAATGAGCAGTTCTTC. This gives the protein CSARTSSGRGWNEQFF.

This clonotype rates as large (0.1 to 1%). The chain carries TRBV3-1 and TRBJ2-7, with D unresolved. The CDR3 runs 14 residues. Trimming took 3 bases from V and 3 from J, leaving 12 bases between them. Germline loops: CDR1 LGHDT, CDR2 YNNKEL (reference sequence). CDR3 in amino acids: CASSQQGGHYEQYF. The CDR3 region has the DNA TGTGCCAGCAGCCAGCAAGGCGGCCACTACGAGCAGTACTTC.

The chain links TRBV20-1 to TRBJ2-5, with 11 bases matching TRBD2. The assigned J gene may be wrong: the sequence end matches TRBJ2-1 better. Germline V gives CDR1 DFQATT, CDR2 SNEGSKA (reference sequence). The CDR3 extends over 15 amino acids. Here the CDR3 DNA reads TGCAGTGCTAGAGATCCGGGGACTAGCGGCAATGAGCAGTTCTTC. The encoded protein is CSARDPGTSGNEQFF.

This chain joins TRBV7-2 and TRBJ2-2; D is perhaps TRBD1 or TRBD2 (5 bases each). The ends were cut back, 5 bases at V and 7 bases at J, with 20 bases in the middle. CDR3 size: 16 residues. CDR1 and CDR2 from the germline V gene are SGHTA and FQGNSA. The DNA of the CDR3 is TGTGCCAGCAGCCAATATCAACTAGGGGTTAACGGGGAGCTGTTTTTT. Its translation is CASSQYQLGVNGELFF.

The table lists this clonotype with a few counts. This sequence joins TRBV7-2 and TRBJ1-1, with D possibly being TRBD1 (5 bases). CDR1 and CDR2 (germline): SGHTA, FQGNSA. Deletions cut 2 bases from V and 5 bases from J, with 18 bases between. The length of the CDR3 is 16 residues. CDR3 DNA sequence: TGTGCCAGCAGCTTACGGGTCGTCGAGGGGAGGACTGAAGCTTTCTTT. It encodes CASSLRVVEGRTEAFF.

V gene TRBV11-2 combines with J gene TRBJ1-5, with D hard to call. The CDR3 is 13 residues long. The V gene lost 6 bases and the J gene lost 3 bases, with 9 bases spanning the gap. CDR1 and CDR2 (germline): SGHAT, FQNNGV. CDR3: CASSNSVNQPQHF. DNA of the CDR3: TGTGCCAGCAGTAACAGCGTCAATCAGCCCCAGCATTTT.

The chain employs TRBV5-1 and TRBJ2-5; 7 bases map to TRBD1. V trimming: 4 bases; J trimming: 1 base; junction bases outside the gene matches: 4. The CDR3 consists of 14 residues. The germline gives CDR1 SGHRS, CDR2 YFSETQ. The CDR3 DNA sequence: TGCGCCAGCAGCGTGGGACAGATCCAAGAGACCCAGTACTTC. Translated: CASSVGQIQETQYF.

The CDR3 sequence is CASSLGTGRADTQYF. CDR3 DNA sequence: TGTGCCAGCAGCCTCGGGACAGGGAGAGCAGATACGCAGTATTTT. The chain joins TRBV3-1 to TRBJ2-3, with 9 positions matching TRBD1. CDR1 and CDR2 from the germline V gene are LGHDT and YNNKEL (reference sequence). The V gene end was trimmed by 4 bases and the J gene end by 4 bases; junction bases not matched to a gene: 6. The CDR3 runs to 15 residues.

This chain connects TRBV7-9 to TRBJ1-6; D remains ambiguous. The V gene lost 6 bases and the J gene lost 8 bases, with 14 bases spanning the gap. The V gene's germline CDR1 is SEHNR and CDR2 FQNEAQ (reference sequence). CDR3 length: 14 amino acids. CDR3 region: CASSPQLDYSPLHF. The CDR3 nucleotides read TGTGCCAGCAGTCCTCAACTAGACTATTCACCCCTCCACTTT.

This clonotype has only a few counts. This CDR3 is CSASGTANLKQYF. CDR3 DNA sequence: TGCAGTGCTTCCGGGACAGCAAATCTAAAGCAGTATTTT. The chain carries TRBV20-1 and TRBJ2-3; 7 bases align to TRBD1. The CDR3 is made up of 13 amino acids. CDR1 is DFQATT and CDR2 is SNEGSKA in the germline V gene (reference sequence). V dropped 5 bases and J dropped 11; count of bases not matched to a gene: 13.

This clonotype was recorded only once. The rearrangement joins TRBV5-1 to TRBJ1-4; the match to TRBD1 covers 7 bases. CDR1 SGHRS and CDR2 YFSETQ come from the germline V gene. Trimming removed 4 bases from V and 0 bases from J; junction bases left unmatched: 3. This CDR3 is built from 15 residues. The CDR3 bases are TGCGCCAGCAGCGGAGGGACAGCAACTAATGAAAAACTGTTTTTT. This sequence encodes CASSGGTATNEKLFF.

The chain links TRBV12-3 or TRBV12-4 to TRBJ2-7, with 7 bases matching TRBD2. The CDR3 sequence is 14 residues long. The junction had 3 bases not matched to a gene; V was cut back by 1 base and J by 3 bases. In nucleotides, the CDR3 is TGTGCCAGCAGTTTAGTTGCGGGAGTCTACGAGCAGTACTTC. Protein sequence: CASSLVAGVYEQYF.

This clonotype was recorded a few times. This chain links TRBV5-1 with TRBJ2-3; TRBD2 matches 7 bases. The CDR3 runs 13 residues. Looked up from germline, CDR1 is SGHRS and CDR2 is YFSETQ. The V segment lost 5 bases and the J segment 5 bases; nucleotides outside the gene matches: 5. The CDR3 DNA reads TGCGCCAGCAGTCAACTAGCGTTAGATACGCAGTATTTT. It is translated as CASSQLALDTQYF.

This clonotype is a singleton in its sample. The J gene is TRBJ1-3, the V gene TRBV29-1; D is ambiguous. Germline values: CDR1 SQVTM, CDR2 ANQGSEA. The CDR3 totals 14 residues. The V end lost 3 bases, the J end lost 0 bases, and 9 bases lay between the germline ends. The CDR3 DNA sequence: TGCAGCGTTGAGGACGGGTCCTCTGGAAACACCATATATTTT. It yields the protein CSVEDGSSGNTIYF.

This clonotype was detected many times. The chain carries TRBV7-3 and TRBJ1-6; perhaps TRBD1 as D (5 bases). V dropped 4 bases and J dropped 2 bases, with 12 bases sitting between them. The CDR3 is 16 residues long. Germline V gene lookup returns CDR1 SGHTA and CDR2 FQGTGA. CDR3 sequence: CASSSQGITYNSPLHF. As DNA, the CDR3 is TGTGCCAGCAGCTCCCAGGGCATAACCTATAATTCACCCCTCCACTTT.